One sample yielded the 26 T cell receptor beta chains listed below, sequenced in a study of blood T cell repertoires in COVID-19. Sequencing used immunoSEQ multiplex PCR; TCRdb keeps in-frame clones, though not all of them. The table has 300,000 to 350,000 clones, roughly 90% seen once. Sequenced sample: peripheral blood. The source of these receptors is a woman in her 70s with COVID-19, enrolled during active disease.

The chain's CDR3 is CASSLGTNLYNEQFF. As DNA, the CDR3 is TGTGCCAGCAGCCTGGGGACAAACCTCTACAATGAGCAGTTCTTC. The chain carries TRBV5-8 and TRBJ2-1, with D perhaps matching TRBD1 (6 bases). Germline loops: CDR1 SGHTS, CDR2 YDEGEE. The V and J ends lost 4 bases and 3 bases respectively, with 14 bases between them. This CDR3 is built from 15 residues.

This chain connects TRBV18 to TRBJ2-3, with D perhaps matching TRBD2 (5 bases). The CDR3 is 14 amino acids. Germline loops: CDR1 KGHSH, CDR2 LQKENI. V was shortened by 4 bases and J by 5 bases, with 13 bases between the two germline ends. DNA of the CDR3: TGTGCCAGCTCACAAGGGAGAGAGGGAGATACGCAGTATTTT. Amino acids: CASSQGREGDTQYF.

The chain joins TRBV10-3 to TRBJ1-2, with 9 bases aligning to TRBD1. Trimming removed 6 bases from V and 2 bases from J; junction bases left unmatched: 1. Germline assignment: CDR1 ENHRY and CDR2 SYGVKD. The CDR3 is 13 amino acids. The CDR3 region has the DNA TGTGCCATCAGCACAGGGGGCAACTATGGCTACACCTTC. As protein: CAISTGGNYGYTF.

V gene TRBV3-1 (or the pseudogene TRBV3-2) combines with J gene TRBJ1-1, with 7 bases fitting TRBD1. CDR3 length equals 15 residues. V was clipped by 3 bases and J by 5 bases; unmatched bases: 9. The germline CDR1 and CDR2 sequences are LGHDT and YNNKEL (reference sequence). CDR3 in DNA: TGTGCCAGCAGCCATTCCGGACAGGTGGAAACTGAAGCTTTCTTT. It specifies CASSHSGQVETEAFF.

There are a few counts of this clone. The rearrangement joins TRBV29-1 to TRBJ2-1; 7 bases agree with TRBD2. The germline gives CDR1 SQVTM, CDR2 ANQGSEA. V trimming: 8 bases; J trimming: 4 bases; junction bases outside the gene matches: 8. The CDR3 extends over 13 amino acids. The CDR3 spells CSTGGLDYNEQFF. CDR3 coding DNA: TGCAGCACCGGAGGACTAGATTACAATGAGCAGTTCTTC.

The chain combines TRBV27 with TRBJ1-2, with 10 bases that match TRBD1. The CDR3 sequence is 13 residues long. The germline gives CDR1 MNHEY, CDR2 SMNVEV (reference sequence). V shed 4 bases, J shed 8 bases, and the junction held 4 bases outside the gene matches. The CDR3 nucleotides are TGTGCCAGCAGTTCGACAGGGGGCGGCGGCTACACCTTC. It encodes CASSSTGGGGYTF.

In DNA form, the CDR3 reads TGTGCCAGTAGTACCTCGCTAGGCGCCACTGAAGCTTTCTTT. It is translated as CASSTSLGATEAFF. The V gene is TRBV19, the J gene TRBJ1-1; D gene unclear. Germline-derived CDR1 and CDR2 are LNHDA and SQIVND (reference sequence). V gave up 4 bases and J gave up 4 bases, with 13 bases separating them. The CDR3 length is 14 residues.

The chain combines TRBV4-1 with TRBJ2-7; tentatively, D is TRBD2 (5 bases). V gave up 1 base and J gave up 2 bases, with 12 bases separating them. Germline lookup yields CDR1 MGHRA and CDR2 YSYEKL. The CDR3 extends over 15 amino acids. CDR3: CASSQGSGFTYEQYF. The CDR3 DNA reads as TGCGCCAGCAGCCAAGGGTCGGGGTTTACCTACGAGCAGTACTTC.

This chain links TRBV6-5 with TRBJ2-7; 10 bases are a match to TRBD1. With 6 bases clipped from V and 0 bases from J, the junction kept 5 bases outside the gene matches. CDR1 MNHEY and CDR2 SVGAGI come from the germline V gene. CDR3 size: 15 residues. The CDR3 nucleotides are TGTGCCAGCAGCTCCGGGACAGGGGTCTCCTACGAGCAGTACTTC. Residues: CASSSGTGVSYEQYF.

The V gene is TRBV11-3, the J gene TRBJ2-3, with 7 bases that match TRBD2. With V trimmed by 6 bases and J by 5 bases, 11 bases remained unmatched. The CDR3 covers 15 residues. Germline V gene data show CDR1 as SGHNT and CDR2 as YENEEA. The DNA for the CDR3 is TGTGCCAGCAGTTTAACAGCGGGGTCCGGAGATACGCAGTATTTT. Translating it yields CASSLTAGSGDTQYF.

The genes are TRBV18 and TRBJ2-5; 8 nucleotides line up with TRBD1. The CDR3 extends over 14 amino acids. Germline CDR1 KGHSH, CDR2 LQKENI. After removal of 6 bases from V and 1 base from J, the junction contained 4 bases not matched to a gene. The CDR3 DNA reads TGTGCCAGCTCCCGACAGGGGCCCCAAGAGACCCAGTACTTC. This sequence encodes CASSRQGPQETQYF.

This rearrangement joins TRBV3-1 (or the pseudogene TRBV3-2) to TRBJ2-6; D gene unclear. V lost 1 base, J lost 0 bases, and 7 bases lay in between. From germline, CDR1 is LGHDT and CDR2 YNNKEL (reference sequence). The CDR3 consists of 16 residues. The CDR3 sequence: CASSQGPFSGANVLTF. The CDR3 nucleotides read TGTGCCAGCAGCCAAGGGCCGTTCTCTGGGGCCAACGTCCTGACTTTC.

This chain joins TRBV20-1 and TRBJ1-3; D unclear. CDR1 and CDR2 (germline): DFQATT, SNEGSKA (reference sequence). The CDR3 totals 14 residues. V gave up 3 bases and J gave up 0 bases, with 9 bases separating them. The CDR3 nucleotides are TGCAGTGCTAGTCTGGCTTACTCTGGAAACACCATATATTTT. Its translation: CSASLAYSGNTIYF.

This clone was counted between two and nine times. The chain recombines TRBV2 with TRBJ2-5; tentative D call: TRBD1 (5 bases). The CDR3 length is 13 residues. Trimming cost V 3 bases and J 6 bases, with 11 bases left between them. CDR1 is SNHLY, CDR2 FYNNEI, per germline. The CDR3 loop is CASSEGREKTQYF. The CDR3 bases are TGTGCCAGCAGTGAGGGCAGGGAAAAGACCCAGTACTTC.

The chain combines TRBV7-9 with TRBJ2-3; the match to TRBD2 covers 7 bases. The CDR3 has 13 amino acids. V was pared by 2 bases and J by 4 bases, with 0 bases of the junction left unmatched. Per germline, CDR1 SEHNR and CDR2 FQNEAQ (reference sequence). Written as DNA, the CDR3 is TGTGCCAGCAGCTTACGGGAGGCAGATACGCAGTATTTT. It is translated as CASSLREADTQYF.

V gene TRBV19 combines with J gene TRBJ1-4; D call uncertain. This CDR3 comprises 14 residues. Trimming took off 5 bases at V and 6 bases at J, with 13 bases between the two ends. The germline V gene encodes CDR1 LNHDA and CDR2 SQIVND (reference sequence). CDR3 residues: CASSPRAGYEKLFF. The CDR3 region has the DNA TGTGCCAGTAGTCCTCGAGCGGGGTATGAAAAACTGTTTTTT. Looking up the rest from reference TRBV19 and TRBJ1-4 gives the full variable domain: DGGITQSPKYLFRKEGQNVTLSCEQNLNHDAMYWYRQDPGQGLRLIYYSQIVNDFQKGDIAEGYSVSREKKESFPLTVTSAQKNPTAFYLCASSPRAGYEKLFFGSGTQLSVL.

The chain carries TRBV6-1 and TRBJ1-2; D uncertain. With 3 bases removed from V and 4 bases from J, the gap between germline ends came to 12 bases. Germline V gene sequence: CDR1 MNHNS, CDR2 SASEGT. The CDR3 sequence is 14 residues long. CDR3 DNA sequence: TGTGCCAGCAGTGATCCTGGGCCCAGCTATGGCTACACCTTC. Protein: CASSDPGPSYGYTF.

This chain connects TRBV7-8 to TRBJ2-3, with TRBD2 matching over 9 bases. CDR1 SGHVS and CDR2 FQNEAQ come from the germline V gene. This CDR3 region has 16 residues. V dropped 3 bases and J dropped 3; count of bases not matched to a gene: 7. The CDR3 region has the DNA TGTGCCAGCAGCTTTCCACAGACTAGCGGAACAGATACGCAGTATTTT. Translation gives CASSFPQTSGTDTQYF.

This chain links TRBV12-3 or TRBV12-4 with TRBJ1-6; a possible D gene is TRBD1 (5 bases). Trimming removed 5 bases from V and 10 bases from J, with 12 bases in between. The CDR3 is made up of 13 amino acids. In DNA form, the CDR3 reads TGTGCCAGCAGTCCGCGGGGGGAATCACCCCTCCACTTT. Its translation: CASSPRGESPLHF.

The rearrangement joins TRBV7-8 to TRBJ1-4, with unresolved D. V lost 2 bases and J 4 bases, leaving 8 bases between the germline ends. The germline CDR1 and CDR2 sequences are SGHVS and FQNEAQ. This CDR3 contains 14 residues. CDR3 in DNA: TGTGCCAGCAGCTTACGGCAGGTTAATGAAAAACTGTTTTTT. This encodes CASSLRQVNEKLFF.

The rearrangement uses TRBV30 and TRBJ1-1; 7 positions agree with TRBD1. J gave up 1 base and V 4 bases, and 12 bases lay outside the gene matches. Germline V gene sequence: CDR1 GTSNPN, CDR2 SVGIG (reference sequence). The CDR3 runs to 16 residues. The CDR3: CAWIPRPGQRNTEAFF. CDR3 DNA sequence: TGTGCCTGGATCCCCCGACCGGGACAGCGGAACACTGAAGCTTTCTTT.

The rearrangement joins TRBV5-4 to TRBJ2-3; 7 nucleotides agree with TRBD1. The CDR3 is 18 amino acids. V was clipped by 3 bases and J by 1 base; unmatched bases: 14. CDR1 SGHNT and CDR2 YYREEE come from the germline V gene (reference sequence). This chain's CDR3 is CASSSESYRGWGTDTQYF. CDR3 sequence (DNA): TGTGCCAGCAGCTCCGAGTCTTACAGGGGATGGGGCACAGATACGCAGTATTTT.

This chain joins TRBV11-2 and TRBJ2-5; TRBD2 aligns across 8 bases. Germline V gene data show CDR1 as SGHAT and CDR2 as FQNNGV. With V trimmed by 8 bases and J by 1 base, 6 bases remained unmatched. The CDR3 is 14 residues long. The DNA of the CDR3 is TGTGCCAGCCGCCGGGGGGGTGCCCAAGAGACCCAGTACTTC. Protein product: CASRRGGAQETQYF.

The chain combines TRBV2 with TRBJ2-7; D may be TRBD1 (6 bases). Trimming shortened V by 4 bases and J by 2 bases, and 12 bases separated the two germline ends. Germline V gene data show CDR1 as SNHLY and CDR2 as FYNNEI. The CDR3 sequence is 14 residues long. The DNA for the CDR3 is TGTGCCAGCAGTGTTGGGACATCCCCCTACGAGCAGTACTTC. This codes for CASSVGTSPYEQYF.

In DNA form, the CDR3 reads TGTGCCAGTACCGCAGGGGAACCTTTCTTT. This translates into CASTAGEPFF. This chain uses TRBV19 with TRBJ1-1, with D perhaps matching TRBD1 (6 bases). The V end lost 7 bases, the J end lost 12 bases, and 12 bases lay between the germline ends. This CDR3 contains 10 residues. Germline values: CDR1 LNHDA, CDR2 SQIVND (reference sequence).

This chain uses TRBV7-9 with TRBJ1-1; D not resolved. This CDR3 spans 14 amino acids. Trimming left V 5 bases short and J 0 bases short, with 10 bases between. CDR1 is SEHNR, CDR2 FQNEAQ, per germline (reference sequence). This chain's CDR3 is CASSGGQLNTEAFF. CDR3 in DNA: TGTGCCAGCAGCGGTGGGCAGTTGAACACTGAAGCTTTCTTT.